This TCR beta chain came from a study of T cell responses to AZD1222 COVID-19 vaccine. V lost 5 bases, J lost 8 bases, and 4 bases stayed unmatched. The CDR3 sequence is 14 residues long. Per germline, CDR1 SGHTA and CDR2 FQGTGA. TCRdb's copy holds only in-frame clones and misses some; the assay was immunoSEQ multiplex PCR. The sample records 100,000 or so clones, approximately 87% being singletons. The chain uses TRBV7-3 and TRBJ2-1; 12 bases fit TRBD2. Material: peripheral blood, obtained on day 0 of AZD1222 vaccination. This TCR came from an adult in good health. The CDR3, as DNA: TGTGCCAGCAGCCCGACTAGCGGGAGCTATGAGCAGTTCTTC. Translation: CASSPTSGSYEQFF.